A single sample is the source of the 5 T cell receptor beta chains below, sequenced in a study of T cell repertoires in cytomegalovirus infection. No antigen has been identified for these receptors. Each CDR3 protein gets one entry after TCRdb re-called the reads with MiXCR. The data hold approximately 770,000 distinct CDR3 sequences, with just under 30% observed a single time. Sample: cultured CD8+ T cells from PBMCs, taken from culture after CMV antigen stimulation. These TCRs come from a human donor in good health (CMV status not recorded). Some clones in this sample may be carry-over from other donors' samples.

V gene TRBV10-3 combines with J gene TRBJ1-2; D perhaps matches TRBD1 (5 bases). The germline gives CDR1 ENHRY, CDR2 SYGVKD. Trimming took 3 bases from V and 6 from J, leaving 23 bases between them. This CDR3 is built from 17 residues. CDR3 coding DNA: TGTGCCATCAGTGATCCCATCCAGGACACCGCTCTGGATGGCTACACCTTC. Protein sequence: CAISDPIQDTALDGYTF.

CDR3 amino acids: CASSAGGPGDTQYF. The CDR3 DNA follows: TGTGCCAGCAGCGCGGGGGGGCCTGGGGATACGCAGTATTTT. The chain links TRBV27 to TRBJ2-3; 9 bases agree with TRBD2. The CDR3 runs 14 residues. Looked up from germline, CDR1 is MNHEY and CDR2 is SMNVEV (reference sequence). The junction had 7 bases not matched to a gene; V was cut back by 6 bases and J by 6 bases.

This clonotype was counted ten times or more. In DNA form, the CDR3 reads TGTGCCAGTAGTATCGCAGGAACCTACGAGCAGTACTTC. Amino acids: CASSIAGTYEQYF. The rearrangement links TRBV19 to TRBJ2-7; no definite D call. This CDR3 region has 13 residues. Germline CDR1 reads LNHDA; CDR2 reads SQIVND (reference sequence). Deletions cut 3 bases from V and 2 bases from J, with 8 bases between.

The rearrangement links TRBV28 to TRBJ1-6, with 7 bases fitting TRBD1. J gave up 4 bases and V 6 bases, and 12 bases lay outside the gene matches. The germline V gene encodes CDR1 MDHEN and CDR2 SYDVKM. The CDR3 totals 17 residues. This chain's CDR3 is CASRSPFPGQYNSPLHF. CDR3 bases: TGTGCCAGCAGGTCCCCTTTCCCGGGACAGTATAATTCACCCCTCCACTTT.

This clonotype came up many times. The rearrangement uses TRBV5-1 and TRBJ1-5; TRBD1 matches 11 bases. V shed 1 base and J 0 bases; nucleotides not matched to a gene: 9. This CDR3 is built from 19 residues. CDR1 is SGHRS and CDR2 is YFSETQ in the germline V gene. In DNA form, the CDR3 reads TGCGCCAGCAGCTTGCGCCCGGGACAGGGGGAGATTAGCAATCAGCCCCAGCATTTT. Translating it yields CASSLRPGQGEISNQPQHF.